This T cell receptor (beta chain) was sequenced in a study of blood T cell repertoires in COVID-19. At the level of the study: COVID-19 samples, acute and convalescent, were from the United States, Italy and Spain. The cDNA or gDNA used as material had been derived from T cells, B-cell-depleted T cells, or PBMCs.

CDR1 is MDHEN and CDR2 is SYDVKM in the germline V gene. The ends lost 2 bases at V and 4 bases at J; junction bases unmatched: 7. The CDR3 spans 16 residues. Per the study methods: Reference gene primer amplification gave nucleated cell count estimates. Produced via immunoSEQ multiplex PCR; TCRdb's table is partial and in-frame only. D and trimming come from the DNA, and the V and J calls and clone size come from that table. The table lists 380,000 or so clones, approximately 86% of them singletons. It was during active infection that Seattle patients were enrolled and then longitudinally followed. The TCR comes from a woman in her fifties or sixties with COVID-19, enrolled during active disease. The sample taken for sequencing was peripheral blood. V usage is TRBV28 and J usage is TRBJ1-2, with 10 bases fitting TRBD1. CDR3 in amino acids: CASSLPGTGDGYGYTF. In DNA form, the CDR3 reads TGTGCCAGCAGTTTACCCGGGACAGGGGACGGCTATGGCTACACCTTC.